The clone carrying this T cell receptor (beta chain) has a single count. The germline gives CDR1 MRHNA, CDR2 SNTAGT. Trimming took 0 bases from V and 3 from J, leaving 8 bases between them. This CDR3 region has 15 residues. This entry comes from a study of blood T cell repertoires in COVID-19. Overall study context: Sites in the United States, Italy and Spain provided acute and convalescent COVID-19 samples.

In the source study's methods: Nucleated cell counts were estimated from reference gene primer amplification. Measured with immunoSEQ multiplex PCR; TCRdb has only the in-frame clones, and not every one. For V, J and clone size, that table is used; D and trimming come from the DNA. The table has about 150,000 clones, around 85% seen once. This TCR was recovered from a woman aged 55-69 years with acute or convalescent COVID-19. This chain uses TRBV6-4 with TRBJ2-2, with D hard to call. Material for sequencing was peripheral blood. In DNA, the CDR3 is TGTGCCAGCAGTGACTCGGCTAGAGACACCGGGGAGCTGTTTTTT. Translating gives CASSDSARDTGELFF.